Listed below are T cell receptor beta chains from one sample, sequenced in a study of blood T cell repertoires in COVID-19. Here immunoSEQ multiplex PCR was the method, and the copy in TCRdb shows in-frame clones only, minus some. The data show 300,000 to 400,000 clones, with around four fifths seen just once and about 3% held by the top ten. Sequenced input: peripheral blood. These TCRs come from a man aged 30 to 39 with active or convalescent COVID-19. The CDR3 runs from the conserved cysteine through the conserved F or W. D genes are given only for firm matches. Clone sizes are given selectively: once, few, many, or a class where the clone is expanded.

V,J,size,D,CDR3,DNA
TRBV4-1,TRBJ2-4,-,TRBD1,CASSQETGTVAKNIQYF,TGCGCCAGCAGCCAAGAGACCGGGACAGTAGCCAAAAACATTCAGTACTTC
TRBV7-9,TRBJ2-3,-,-,CASSLVGGRQDTQYF,TGTGCCAGCAGCTTAGTCGGGGGGCGGCAAGATACGCAGTATTTT
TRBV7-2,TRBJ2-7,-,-,CASSLAQGPYEQYF,TGTGCCAGCAGCTTAGCCCAGGGGCCCTACGAGCAGTACTTC
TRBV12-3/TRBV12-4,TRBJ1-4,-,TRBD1,CASSFAGGEKLFF,TGTGCCAGCAGTTTTGCAGGGGGGGAAAAACTGTTTTTT
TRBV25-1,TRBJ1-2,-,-,CASTEVGDDGYTF,TGTGCCAGCACCGAGGTGGGTGACGATGGCTACACCTTC
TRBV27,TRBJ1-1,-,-,CASSLSRITEAFF,TGTGCCAGCAGTTTATCCAGGATCACTGAAGCTTTCTTT
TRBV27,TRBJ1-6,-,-,CASSLSLVRGGKNSPLHF,TGTGCCAGCAGTTTATCGTTGGTGCGGGGGGGTAAGAATTCACCCCTCCACTTT
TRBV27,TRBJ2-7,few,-,CASSNLGGASYEQYF,TGTGCCAGCAGTAACCTTGGGGGGGCCTCCTACGAGCAGTACTTC
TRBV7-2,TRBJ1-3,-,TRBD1,CASGQGVVNTIYF,TGTGCCAGCGGACAGGGGGTTGTAAACACCATATATTTT
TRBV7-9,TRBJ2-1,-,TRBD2,CASSLLVGPLAGGLNEQFF,TGTGCCAGCAGCTTATTGGTGGGGCCCCTAGCGGGGGGGCTCAATGAGCAGTTCTTC